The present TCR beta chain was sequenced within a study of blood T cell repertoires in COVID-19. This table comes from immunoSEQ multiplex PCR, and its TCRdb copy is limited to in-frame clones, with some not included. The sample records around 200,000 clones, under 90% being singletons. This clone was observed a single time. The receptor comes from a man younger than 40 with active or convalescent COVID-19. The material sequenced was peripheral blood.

The CDR3 sequence is CASSQELQGRQAFF. The CDR3 nucleotides read TGTGCCAGCAGCCAAGAGTTACAGGGCCGACAAGCTTTCTTT. The gene calls are TRBV3-1 (or the pseudogene TRBV3-2) and TRBJ1-1, with D possibly being TRBD1 (6 bases). CDR1 and CDR2 from the germline V gene are LGHDT and YNNKEL (reference sequence). The CDR3 extends over 14 amino acids. The germline V and J ends were trimmed by 0 bases and 9 bases, with 14 bases remaining between them.